This T cell receptor (beta chain) was documented in a study of blood T cells in healthy people across ages. A second about 7 to 12 cycle PCR used barcoded and J-beta primers. MiXCR, run by TCRdb on the 5' RACE reads, gives a single entry per CDR3 protein. The sample has roughly 2 million distinct CDR3 sequences; 40% to 55% are singletons. A remark on this clonotype: Its target is not known.

The V and J ends lost 6 bases and 2 bases respectively, with 19 bases between them. The CDR3 spans 16 residues. Germline CDR1 SNHLY, CDR2 FYNNEI. Notes on the study in general: Diversity was higher, and naive CD4+ cells more numerous, in long-lived donors than in aged donors.

The clonotype comes from a woman in her thirties or forties in good health. The chain employs TRBV2 and TRBJ2-5, with D perhaps TRBD2 (7 bases). The specimen sequenced was blood. CDR3: CASRAGARGTQETQYF. The CDR3 region has the DNA TGTGCCAGCAGGGCGGGGGCCAGAGGCACTCAAGAGACCCAGTACTTC. The whole variable domain, remainder taken from reference TRBV2 and TRBJ2-5, is EPEVTQTPSHQVTQMGQEVILRCVPISNHLYFYWYRQILGQKVEFLVSFYNNEISEKSEIFDDQFSVERPDGSNFTLKIRSTKLEDSAMYFCASRAGARGTQETQYFGPGTRLLVL.